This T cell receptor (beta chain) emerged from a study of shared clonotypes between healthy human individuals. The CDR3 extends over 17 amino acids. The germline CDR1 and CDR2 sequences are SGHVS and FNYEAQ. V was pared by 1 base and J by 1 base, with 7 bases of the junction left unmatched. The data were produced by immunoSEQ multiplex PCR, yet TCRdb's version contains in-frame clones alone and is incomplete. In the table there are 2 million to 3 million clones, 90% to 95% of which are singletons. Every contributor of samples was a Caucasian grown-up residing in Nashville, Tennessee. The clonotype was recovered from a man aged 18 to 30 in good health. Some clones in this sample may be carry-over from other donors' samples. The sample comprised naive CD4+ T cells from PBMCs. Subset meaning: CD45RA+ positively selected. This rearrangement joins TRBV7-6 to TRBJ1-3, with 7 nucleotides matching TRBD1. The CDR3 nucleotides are TGTGCCAGCAGCTTAGAAGGGGGCTCGGGGTCTGGAAACACCATATATTTT. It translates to CASSLEGGSGSGNTIYF.